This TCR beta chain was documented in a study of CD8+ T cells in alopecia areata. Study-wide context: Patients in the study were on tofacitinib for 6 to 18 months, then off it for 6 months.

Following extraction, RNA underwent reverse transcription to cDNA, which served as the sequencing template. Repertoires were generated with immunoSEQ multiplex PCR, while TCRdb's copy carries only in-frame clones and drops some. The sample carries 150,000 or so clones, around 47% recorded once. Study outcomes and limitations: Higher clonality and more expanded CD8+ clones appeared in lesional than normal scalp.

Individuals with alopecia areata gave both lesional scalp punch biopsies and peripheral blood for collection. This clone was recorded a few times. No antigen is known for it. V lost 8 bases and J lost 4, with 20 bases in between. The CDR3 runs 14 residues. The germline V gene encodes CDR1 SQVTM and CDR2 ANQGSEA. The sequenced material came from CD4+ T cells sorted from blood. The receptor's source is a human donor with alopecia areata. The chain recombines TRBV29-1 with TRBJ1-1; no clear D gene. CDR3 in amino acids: CSYQTPWTATEAFF. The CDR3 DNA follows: TGCAGCTACCAAACACCCTGGACGGCCACTGAAGCTTTCTTT. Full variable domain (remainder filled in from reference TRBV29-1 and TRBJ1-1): SAVISQKPSRDICQRGTSLTIQCQVDSQVTMMFWYRQQPGQSLTLIATANQGSEATYESGFVIDKFPISRPNLTFSTLTVSNMSPEDSSIYLCSYQTPWTATEAFFGQGTRLTVV.